The 5 T cell receptor beta chains listed next were all sequenced from one sample in a study of identical twins. TCRdb fed the 5' RACE reads into MiXCR, producing one record per CDR3 protein. The data contain fewer than 650,000 distinct CDR3 sequences, about 7.6% of them singletons. The same data also went into a second study, on yellow fever vaccine responses in identical twins.

Sequencing input: PBMCs. Receptors originate from a young woman in good health.

This clonotype occurred a few times. The chain uses TRBV6-1 and TRBJ2-7; 10 bases match TRBD1. V shed 2 bases, J shed 5 bases, and the junction held 6 bases outside the gene matches. Germline V CDR1 and CDR2: MNHNS, SASEGT. The CDR3 is 15 residues long. As DNA, the CDR3 is TGTGCCAGCAGTGAAATGGACAGGGGGAATCACGAGCAGTACGTC. Translating gives CASSEMDRGNHEQYV.

This clonotype was seen at least ten times. The chain recombines TRBV5-1 with TRBJ1-2; TRBD1 aligns across 10 bases. V gave up 4 bases and J gave up 7 bases; unmatched junction bases: 7. CDR1 SGHRS and CDR2 YFSETQ come from the germline V gene. The CDR3 sequence is 14 residues long. CDR3 protein: CASSRDRGPSGYTF. Written as DNA, the CDR3 is TGCGCCAGCAGCAGGGACAGGGGACCTTCTGGCTACACCTTC.

The chain is built from TRBV28 and TRBJ2-5; 8 nucleotides line up with TRBD1. CDR3 length: 15 amino acids. The trim removed 6 bases at V and 4 bases at J, leaving 10 bases unmatched. Germline CDR1 is MDHEN and CDR2 is SYDVKM. The chain's CDR3 is CASRHRGFAGETQYF. The CDR3, as DNA: TGTGCCAGCAGACACAGGGGGTTTGCGGGAGAGACCCAGTACTTC. The entire variable domain, with the rest obtained from reference TRBV28 and TRBJ2-5, is as follows: DVKVTQSSRYLVKRTGEKVFLECVQDMDHENMFWYRQDPGLGLRLIYFSYDVKMKEKGDIPEGYSVSREKKERFSLILESASTNQTSMYLCASRHRGFAGETQYFGPGTRLLVL.

There are many counts of this clonotype. The rearrangement uses TRBV12-3 or TRBV12-4 and TRBJ2-5; TRBD2 agrees at 9 bases. The CDR3 has 16 residues. The J segment lost 5 bases and the V segment lost 5 bases, leaving 12 bases of the junction unmatched. The chain's CDR3 is CASSAMSAGGMETQYF. The CDR3 region has the DNA TGTGCCAGCAGTGCCATGTCAGCGGGGGGAATGGAGACCCAGTACTTC.

The J gene is TRBJ2-5, the V gene TRBV20-1, with D unresolved. Germline CDR1 reads DFQATT; CDR2 reads SNEGSKA (reference sequence). This CDR3 comprises 13 residues. Deletions cut 0 bases from V and 5 bases from J, with 10 bases between. In nucleotides, the CDR3 is TGCAGTGCTAGAGATCTTGAGTGGGAGACCCAGTACTTC. Translation gives CSARDLEWETQYF.